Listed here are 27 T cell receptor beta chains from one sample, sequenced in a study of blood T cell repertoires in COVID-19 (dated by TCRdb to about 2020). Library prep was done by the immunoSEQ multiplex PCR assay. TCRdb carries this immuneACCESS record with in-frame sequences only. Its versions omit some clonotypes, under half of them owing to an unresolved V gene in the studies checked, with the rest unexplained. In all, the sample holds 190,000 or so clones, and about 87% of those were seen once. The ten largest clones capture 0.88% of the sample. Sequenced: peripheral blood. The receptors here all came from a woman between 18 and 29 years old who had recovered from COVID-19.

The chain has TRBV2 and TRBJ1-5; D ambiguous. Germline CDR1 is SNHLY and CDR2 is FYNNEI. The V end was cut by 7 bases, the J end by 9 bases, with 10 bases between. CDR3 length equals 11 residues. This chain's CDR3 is CASTNRGPQHF. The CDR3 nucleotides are TGTGCCAGCACCAATCGAGGGCCCCAGCATTTT.

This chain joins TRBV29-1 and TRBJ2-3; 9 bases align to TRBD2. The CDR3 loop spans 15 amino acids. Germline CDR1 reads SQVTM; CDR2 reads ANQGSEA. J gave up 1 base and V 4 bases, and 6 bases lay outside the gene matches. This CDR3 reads CSVVAGVGGTDTQYF. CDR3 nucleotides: TGCAGCGTTGTAGCGGGAGTGGGGGGCACAGATACGCAGTATTTT.

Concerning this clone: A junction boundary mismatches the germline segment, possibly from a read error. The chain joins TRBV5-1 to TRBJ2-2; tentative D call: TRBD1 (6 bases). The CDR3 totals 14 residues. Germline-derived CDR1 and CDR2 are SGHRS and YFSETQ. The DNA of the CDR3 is TGCGCCAGCAGTTTGGGGGCGAGCACCGGGGAGCTGTTTTTT. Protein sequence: CASSLGASTGELFF.

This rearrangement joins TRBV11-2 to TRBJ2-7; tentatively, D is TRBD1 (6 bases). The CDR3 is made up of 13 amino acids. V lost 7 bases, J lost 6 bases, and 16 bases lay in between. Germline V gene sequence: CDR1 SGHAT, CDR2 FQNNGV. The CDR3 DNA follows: TGTGCCAGCATAGGACAGCCAGGAAGCGAGCAGTACGTC. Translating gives CASIGQPGSEQYV.

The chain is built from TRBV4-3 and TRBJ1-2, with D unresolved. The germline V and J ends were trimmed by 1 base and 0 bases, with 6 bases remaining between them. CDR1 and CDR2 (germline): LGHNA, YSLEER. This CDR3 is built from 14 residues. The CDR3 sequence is CASSQGATNYGYTF. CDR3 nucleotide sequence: TGCGCCAGCAGCCAAGGGGCTACTAACTATGGCTACACCTTC.

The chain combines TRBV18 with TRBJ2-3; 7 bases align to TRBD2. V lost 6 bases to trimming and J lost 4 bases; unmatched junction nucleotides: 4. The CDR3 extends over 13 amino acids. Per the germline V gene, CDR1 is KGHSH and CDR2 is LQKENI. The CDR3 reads CASSPGGSDTQYF. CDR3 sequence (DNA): TGTGCCAGCTCCCCCGGGGGGTCAGATACGCAGTATTTT.

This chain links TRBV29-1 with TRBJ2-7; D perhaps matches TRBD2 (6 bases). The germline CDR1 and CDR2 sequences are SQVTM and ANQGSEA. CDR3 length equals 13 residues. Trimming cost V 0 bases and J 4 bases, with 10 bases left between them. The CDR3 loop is CSVEDRGGYEQYF. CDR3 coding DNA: TGCAGCGTTGAAGATCGGGGAGGTTACGAGCAGTACTTC.

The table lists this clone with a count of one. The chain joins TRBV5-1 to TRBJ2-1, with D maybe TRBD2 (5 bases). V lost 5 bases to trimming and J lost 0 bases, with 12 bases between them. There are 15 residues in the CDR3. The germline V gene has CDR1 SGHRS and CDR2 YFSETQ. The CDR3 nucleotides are TGCGCCAGCAGGCCCCTAGGGAGCTCCTACAATGAGCAGTTCTTC. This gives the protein CASRPLGSSYNEQFF.

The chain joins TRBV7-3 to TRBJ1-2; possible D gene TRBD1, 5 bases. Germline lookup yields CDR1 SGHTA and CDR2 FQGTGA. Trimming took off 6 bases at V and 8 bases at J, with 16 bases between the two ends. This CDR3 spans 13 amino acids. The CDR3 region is CASSQTGFWGYTF. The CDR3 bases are TGTGCCAGCAGTCAAACAGGTTTTTGGGGCTACACCTTC.

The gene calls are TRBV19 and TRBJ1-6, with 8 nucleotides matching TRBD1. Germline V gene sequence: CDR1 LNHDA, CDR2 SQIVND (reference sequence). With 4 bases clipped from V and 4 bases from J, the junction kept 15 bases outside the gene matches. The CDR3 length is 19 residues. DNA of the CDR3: TGTGCCAGTAGTACGTCCCGGGACAGGCCTGAAAAATATAATTCACCCCTCCACTTT. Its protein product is CASSTSRDRPEKYNSPLHF.

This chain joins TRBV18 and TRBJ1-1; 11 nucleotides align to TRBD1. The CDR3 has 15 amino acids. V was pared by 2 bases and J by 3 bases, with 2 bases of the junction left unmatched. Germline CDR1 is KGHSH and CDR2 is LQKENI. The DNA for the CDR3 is TGTGCCAGCTCACCATGGGACAGGGGGGACACTGAAGCTTTCTTT. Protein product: CASSPWDRGDTEAFF.

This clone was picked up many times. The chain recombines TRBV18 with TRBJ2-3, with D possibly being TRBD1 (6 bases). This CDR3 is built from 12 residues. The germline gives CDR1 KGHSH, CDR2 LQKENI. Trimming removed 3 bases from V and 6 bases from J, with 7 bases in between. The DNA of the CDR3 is TGTGCCAGCTCACCTGGACAGGATACGCAGTATTTT. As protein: CASSPGQDTQYF.

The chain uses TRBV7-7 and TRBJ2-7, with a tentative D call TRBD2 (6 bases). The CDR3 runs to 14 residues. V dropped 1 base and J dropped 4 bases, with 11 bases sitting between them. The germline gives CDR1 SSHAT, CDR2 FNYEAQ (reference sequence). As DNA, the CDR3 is TGTGCCAGCAGCTTAGGTATCGGGACTTACGAGCAGTACTTC. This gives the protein CASSLGIGTYEQYF. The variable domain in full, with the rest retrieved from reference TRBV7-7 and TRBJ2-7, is GAGVSQSPRYKVTKRGQDVTLRCDPISSHATLYWYQQALGQGPEFLTYFNYEAQPDKSGLPSDRFSAERPEGSISTLTIQRTEQRDSAMYRCASSLGIGTYEQYFGPGTRLTVT.

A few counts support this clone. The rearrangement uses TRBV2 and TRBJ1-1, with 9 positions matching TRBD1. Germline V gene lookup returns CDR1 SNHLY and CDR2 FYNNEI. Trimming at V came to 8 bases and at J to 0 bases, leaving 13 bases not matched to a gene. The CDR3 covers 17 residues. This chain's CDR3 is CASGGDRELLMNTEAFF. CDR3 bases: TGTGCCAGCGGGGGGGACAGGGAGCTTTTGATGAACACTGAAGCTTTCTTT.

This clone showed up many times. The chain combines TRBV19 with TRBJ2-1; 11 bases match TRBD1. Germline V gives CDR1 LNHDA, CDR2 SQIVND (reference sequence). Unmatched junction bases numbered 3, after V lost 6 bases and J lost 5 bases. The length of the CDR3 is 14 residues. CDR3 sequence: CASRRDRGNNEQFF. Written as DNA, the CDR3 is TGTGCCAGTAGACGGGACAGGGGGAACAATGAGCAGTTCTTC.

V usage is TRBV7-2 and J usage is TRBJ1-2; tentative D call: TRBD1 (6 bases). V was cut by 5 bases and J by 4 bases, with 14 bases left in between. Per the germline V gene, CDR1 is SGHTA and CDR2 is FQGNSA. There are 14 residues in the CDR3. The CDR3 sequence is CASSPMGAGYGYTF. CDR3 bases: TGTGCCAGCAGCCCCATGGGGGCGGGCTATGGCTACACCTTC.

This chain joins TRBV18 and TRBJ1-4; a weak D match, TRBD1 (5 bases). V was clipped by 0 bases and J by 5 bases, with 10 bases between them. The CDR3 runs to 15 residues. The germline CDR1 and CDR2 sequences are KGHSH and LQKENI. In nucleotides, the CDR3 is TGTGCCAGCTCACCACCCGCGGGGGGGAATGAAAAACTGTTTTTT. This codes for CASSPPAGGNEKLFF.

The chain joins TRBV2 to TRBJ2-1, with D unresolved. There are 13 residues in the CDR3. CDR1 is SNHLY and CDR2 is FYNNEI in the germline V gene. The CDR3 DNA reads TGTACCACCGACTCCCGTGAAGACAATGAGCAGTTCTTC. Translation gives CTTDSREDNEQFF.

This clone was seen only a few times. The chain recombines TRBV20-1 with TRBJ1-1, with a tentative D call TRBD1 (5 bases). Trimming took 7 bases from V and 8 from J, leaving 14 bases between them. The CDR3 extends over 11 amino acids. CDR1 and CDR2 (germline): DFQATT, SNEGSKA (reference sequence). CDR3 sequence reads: CSVARDSEAFF. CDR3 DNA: TGCAGTGTGGCCCGTGACAGCGAAGCTTTCTTT.

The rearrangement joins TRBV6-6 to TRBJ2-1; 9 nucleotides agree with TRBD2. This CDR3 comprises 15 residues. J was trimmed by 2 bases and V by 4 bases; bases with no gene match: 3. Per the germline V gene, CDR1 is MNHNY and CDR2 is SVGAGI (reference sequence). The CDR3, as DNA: TGTGCCAGCAGTTCCGGCGGGGGGGCCTACAATGAGCAGTTCTTC. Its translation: CASSSGGGAYNEQFF.

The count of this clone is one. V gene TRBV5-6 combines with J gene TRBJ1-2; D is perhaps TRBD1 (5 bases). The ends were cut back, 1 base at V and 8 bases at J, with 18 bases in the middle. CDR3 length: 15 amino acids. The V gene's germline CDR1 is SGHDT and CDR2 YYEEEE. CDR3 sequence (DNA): TGTGCCAGCAGCTTGTTAGCTTCCAGGGTCGGAGGCTACACCTTC. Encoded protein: CASSLLASRVGGYTF.

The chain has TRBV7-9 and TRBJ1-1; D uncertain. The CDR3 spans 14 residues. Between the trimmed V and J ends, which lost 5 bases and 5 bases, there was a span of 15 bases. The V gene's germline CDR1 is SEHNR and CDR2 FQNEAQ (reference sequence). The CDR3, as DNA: TGTGCCAGCAGCGGAGTGGGTAGTCATACTGAAGCTTTCTTT. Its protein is CASSGVGSHTEAFF.

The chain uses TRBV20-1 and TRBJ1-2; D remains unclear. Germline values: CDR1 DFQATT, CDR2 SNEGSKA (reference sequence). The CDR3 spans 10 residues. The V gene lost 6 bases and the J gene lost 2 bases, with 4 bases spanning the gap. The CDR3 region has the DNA TGCAGTGCCGGGAACTATGGCTACACCTTC. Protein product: CSAGNYGYTF.

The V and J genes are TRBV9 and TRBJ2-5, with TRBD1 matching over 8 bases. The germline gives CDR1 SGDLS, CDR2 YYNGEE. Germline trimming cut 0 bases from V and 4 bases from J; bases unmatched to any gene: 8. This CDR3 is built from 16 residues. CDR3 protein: CASSVVGLGQVETQYF. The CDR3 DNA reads TGTGCCAGCAGCGTAGTGGGCCTGGGACAGGTAGAGACCCAGTACTTC. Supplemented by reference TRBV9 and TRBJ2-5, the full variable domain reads DSGVTQTPKHLITATGQRVTLRCSPRSGDLSVYWYQQSLDQGLQFLIQYYNGEERAKGNILERFSAQQFPDLHSELNLSSLELGDSALYFCASSVVGLGQVETQYFGPGTRLLVL.

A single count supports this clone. CDR3 loop: CASGLIGLAGGSPSTDTQYF. CDR3 bases: TGTGCTAGTGGTTTGATTGGACTAGCGGGAGGCTCCCCCAGCACAGATACGCAGTATTTT. The chain couples TRBV12-5 to TRBJ2-3; 14 bases map to TRBD2. The V gene end was trimmed by 2 bases and the J gene end by 0 bases; junction bases not matched to a gene: 10. Germline loops: CDR1 LGHNT, CDR2 FRNRAP. The CDR3 covers 20 residues.

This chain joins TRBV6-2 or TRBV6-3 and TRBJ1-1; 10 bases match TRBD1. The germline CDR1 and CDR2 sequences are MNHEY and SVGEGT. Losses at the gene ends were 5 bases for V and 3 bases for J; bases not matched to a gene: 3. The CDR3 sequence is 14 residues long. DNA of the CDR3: TGTGCCAGCAGTCTGACAGGGGGCGACACTGAAGCTTTCTTT. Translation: CASSLTGGDTEAFF.

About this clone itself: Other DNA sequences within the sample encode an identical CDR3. CDR3 coding DNA: TGTGCCAGCAGCTCACAGGGTAGCAATCAGCCCCAGCATTTT. Encoded protein: CASSSQGSNQPQHF. The rearrangement links TRBV7-2 to TRBJ1-5; D might be TRBD1 (6 bases). V lost 4 bases and J 0 bases, leaving 7 bases between the germline ends. This CDR3 has 14 residues. The germline CDR1 and CDR2 sequences are SGHTA and FQGNSA. Full variable domain (outside the CDR3, taken from reference TRBV7-2 and TRBJ1-5): GAGVSQSPSNKVTEKGKDVELRCDPISGHTALYWYRQSLGQGLEFLIYFQGNSAPDKSGLPSDRFSAERTGGSVSTLTIQRTQQEDSAVYLCASSSQGSNQPQHFGDGTRLSIL.